The clone carrying this T cell receptor (beta chain) was detected only once. The trim removed 10 bases at V and 2 bases at J, leaving 4 bases unmatched. This CDR3 has 12 amino acids. The germline V gene has CDR1 ENHRY and CDR2 SYGVKD. The data are from a study of radiotherapy plus CTLA-4 blockade in lung cancer. Sequenced by immunoSEQ multiplex PCR; TCRdb stores in-frame clones only, minus some. The sample consists of 100,000 to 150,000 clones, about 90% of them appearing once. This sequence was found in a human donor with non-small cell lung cancer that progressed on radiotherapy plus ipilimumab. The sequenced sample was peripheral blood, obtained from a patient treated with radiotherapy plus ipilimumab. The chain employs TRBV10-3 and TRBJ2-5; 7 bases map to TRBD2. The CDR3: CATARGQETQYF. The CDR3 DNA is TGTGCCACAGCGCGGGGGCAAGAGACCCAGTACTTC.